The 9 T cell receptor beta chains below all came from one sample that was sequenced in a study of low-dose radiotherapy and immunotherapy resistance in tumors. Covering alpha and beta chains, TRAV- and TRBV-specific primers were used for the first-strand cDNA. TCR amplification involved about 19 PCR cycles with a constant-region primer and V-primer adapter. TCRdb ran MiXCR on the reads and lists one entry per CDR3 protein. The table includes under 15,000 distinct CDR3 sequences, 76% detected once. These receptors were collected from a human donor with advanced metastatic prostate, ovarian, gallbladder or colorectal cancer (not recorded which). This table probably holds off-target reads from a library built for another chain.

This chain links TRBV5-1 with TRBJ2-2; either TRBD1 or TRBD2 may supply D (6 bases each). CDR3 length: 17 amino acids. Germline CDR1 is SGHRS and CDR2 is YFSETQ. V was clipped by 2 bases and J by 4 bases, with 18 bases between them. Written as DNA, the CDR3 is TGCGCCAGCAGCTTCCAGGAGGGACAAAAACTCACCGGGGAGCTGTTTTTT. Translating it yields CASSFQEGQKLTGELFF.

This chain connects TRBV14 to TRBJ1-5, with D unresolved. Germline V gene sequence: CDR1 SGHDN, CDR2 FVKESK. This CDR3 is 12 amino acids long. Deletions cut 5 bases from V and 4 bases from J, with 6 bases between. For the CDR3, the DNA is TGTGCCAGCAGCAACGGTAATCAGCCCCAGCATTTT. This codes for CASSNGNQPQHF.

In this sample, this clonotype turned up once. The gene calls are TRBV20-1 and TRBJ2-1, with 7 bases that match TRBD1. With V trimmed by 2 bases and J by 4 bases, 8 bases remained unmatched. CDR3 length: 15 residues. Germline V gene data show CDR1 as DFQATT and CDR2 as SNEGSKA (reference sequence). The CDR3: CSARPTGISYNEQFF. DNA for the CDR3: TGCAGTGCTAGACCGACAGGGATCTCTTACAATGAGCAGTTCTTC.

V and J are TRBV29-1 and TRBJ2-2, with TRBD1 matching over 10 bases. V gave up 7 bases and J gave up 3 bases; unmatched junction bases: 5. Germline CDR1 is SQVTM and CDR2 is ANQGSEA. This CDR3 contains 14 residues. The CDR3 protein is CSAGTGVDTGELFF. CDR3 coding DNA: TGCAGCGCCGGGACAGGGGTTGACACCGGGGAGCTGTTTTTT.

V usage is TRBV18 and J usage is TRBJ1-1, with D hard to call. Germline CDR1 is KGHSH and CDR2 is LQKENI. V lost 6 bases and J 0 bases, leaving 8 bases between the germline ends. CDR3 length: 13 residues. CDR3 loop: CASSPSLNTEAFF. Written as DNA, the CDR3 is TGTGCCAGCTCGCCTAGTTTGAACACTGAAGCTTTCTTT.

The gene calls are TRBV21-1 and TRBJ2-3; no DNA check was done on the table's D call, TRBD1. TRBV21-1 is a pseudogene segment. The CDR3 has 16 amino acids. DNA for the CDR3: TGTGCCAGCAGCAAAGACCCCCGACGGCCCACAGATACGCAGTATTTT. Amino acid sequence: CASSKDPRRPTDTQYF.

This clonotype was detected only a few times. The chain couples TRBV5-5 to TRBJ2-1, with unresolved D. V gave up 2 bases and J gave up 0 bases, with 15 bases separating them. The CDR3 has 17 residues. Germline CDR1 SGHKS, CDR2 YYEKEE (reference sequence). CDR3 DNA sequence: TGTGCCAGCAGCTTCAGAACAGCCTTTAGCTCCTACAATGAGCAGTTCTTC. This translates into CASSFRTAFSSYNEQFF.

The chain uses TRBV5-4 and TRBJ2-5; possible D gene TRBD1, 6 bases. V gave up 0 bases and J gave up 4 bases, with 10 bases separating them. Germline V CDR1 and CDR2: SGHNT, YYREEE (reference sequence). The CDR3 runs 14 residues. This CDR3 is CASSLGRGGETQYF. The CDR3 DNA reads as TGTGCCAGCAGCTTGGGGAGAGGGGGAGAGACCCAGTACTTC.

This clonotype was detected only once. The DNA of the CDR3 is TGTGCCAGTAGTACAGTAGCGGGAGCGAACACCGGGGAGCTGTTTTTT. Translation gives CASSTVAGANTGELFF. The chain is built from TRBV19 and TRBJ2-2, with 9 nucleotides matching TRBD2. After removal of 4 bases from V and 0 bases from J, the junction contained 3 bases not matched to a gene. The germline CDR1 and CDR2 sequences are LNHDA and SQIVND (reference sequence). The CDR3 spans 16 residues.